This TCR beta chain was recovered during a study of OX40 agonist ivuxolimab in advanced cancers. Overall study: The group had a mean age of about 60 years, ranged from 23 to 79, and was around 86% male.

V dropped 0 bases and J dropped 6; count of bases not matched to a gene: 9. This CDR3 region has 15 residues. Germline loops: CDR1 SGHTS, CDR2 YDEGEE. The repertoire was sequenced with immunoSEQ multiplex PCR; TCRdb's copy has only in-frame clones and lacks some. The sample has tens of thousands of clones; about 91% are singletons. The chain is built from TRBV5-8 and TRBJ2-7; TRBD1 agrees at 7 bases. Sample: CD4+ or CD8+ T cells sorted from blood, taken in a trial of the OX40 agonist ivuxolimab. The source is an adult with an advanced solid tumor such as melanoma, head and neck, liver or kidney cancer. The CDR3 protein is CASSLGRRPGGEQYF. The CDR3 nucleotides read TGTGCCAGCAGCTTGGGGCGGCGCCCAGGGGGCGAGCAGTACTTC.